Each of the 25 T cell receptor beta chains below was sequenced from the same sample in a study of cytomegalovirus exposure and HLA in healthy donors. The PCR used 60 Vbeta and 13 Jbeta primers. Using immunoSEQ multiplex PCR, the repertoire was profiled, and TCRdb retains in-frame clones only, with some absent. The profile shows over 140,000 clones, around 84% of them singletons. The sample was PBMCs. Receptors were obtained from a man in his fifties or sixties in good health and CMV-seronegative.

This sequence joins TRBV2 and TRBJ2-1, with D hard to call. Germline V gene sequence: CDR1 SNHLY, CDR2 FYNNEI. This CDR3 is 15 amino acids long. V lost 0 bases to trimming and J lost 2 bases, with 8 bases between them. The DNA of the CDR3 is TGTGCCAGCAGTGAAGCTTCGGTAACCTACAATGAGCAGTTCTTC. Translation gives CASSEASVTYNEQFF.

The chain has TRBV4-2 and TRBJ2-4; D is perhaps TRBD2 (5 bases). V lost 0 bases, J lost 6 bases, and 12 bases lay in between. The germline CDR1 and CDR2 sequences are LGHNA and YNFKEQ. CDR3 length: 15 amino acids. CDR3 sequence: CASSQDQLVGNIQYF. The CDR3, as DNA: TGTGCCAGCAGCCAAGATCAACTAGTAGGAAACATTCAGTACTTC.

This chain uses TRBV2 with TRBJ1-5; the D gene is possibly TRBD1 (5 bases). The CDR3 contains 11 residues. Germline CDR1 and CDR2: SNHLY and FYNNEI. Trimming pared 8 bases from V and 10 bases from J, leaving 12 bases between. The CDR3 nucleotides are TGTGCCAGCGGGGTGGGGGGACCCCAGCATTTT. Translation: CASGVGGPQHF.

The chain has TRBV30 and TRBJ2-5, with D possibly TRBD1 on 6 matching bases. V lost 4 bases, J lost 2 bases, and 11 bases lay in between. Germline V lookup: CDR1 GTSNPN, CDR2 SVGIG (reference sequence). This CDR3 is built from 13 residues. CDR3 amino acids: CAWTRGQQETQYF. The CDR3 nucleotides read TGTGCCTGGACCCGAGGACAGCAAGAGACCCAGTACTTC. Complete variable domain (other parts from reference TRBV30 and TRBJ2-5): SQTIHQWPATLVQPVGSPLSLECTVEGTSNPNLYWYRQAAGRGLQLLFYSVGIGQISSEVPQNLSASRPQDRQFILSSKKLLLSDSGFYLCAWTRGQQETQYFGPGTRLLVL.

The J gene is TRBJ1-6, the V gene TRBV15; D is unclear. Trimming took off 1 base at V and 6 bases at J, with 7 bases between the two ends. The CDR3 contains 14 residues. In germline, CDR1 is LNHNV, CDR2 YYDKDF (reference sequence). DNA for the CDR3: TGTGCCACCAGCAGAGCGGGATCTAATTCACCCCTCCACTTT. It codes for CATSRAGSNSPLHF.

The rearrangement joins TRBV2 to TRBJ2-3, with D maybe TRBD1 (7 bases). Germline CDR1 and CDR2: SNHLY and FYNNEI. This CDR3 comprises 18 residues. V dropped 4 bases and J dropped 4 bases, with 24 bases sitting between them. CDR3 coding DNA: TGTGCCAGCAGTGGGCGACAGGGCGGGGATGGCGCACCAGATACGCAGTATTTT. Translating it yields CASSGRQGGDGAPDTQYF.

J is TRBJ2-7 and V is TRBV23-1; tentative D call: TRBD1 (5 bases). TRBV23-1 falls under the ORF class, with uncertain function. The CDR3 length is 15 residues. Trimming removed 3 bases from V and 1 base from J, with 13 bases in between. In nucleotides, the CDR3 is TGCGCCAGCAGTCATCCAAGGGGTCAGTCCTACGAGCAGTACTTC. This sequence encodes CASSHPRGQSYEQYF.

The chain's CDR3 is CATSGFTGAGWHF. The CDR3 DNA reads TGTGCCACCAGCGGATTTACAGGGGCTGGTTGGCATTTT. The chain joins TRBV15 to TRBJ1-5, with 7 bases identical to TRBD1. Germline values: CDR1 LNHNV, CDR2 YYDKDF (reference sequence). The CDR3 consists of 13 residues. J lost 15 bases, V lost 5 bases, and 13 bases had no gene match.

This chain joins TRBV6-1 and TRBJ2-7; tentative D call: TRBD1 (6 bases). The CDR3 consists of 15 residues. V lost 2 bases, J lost 4 bases, and 15 bases lay in between. CDR1 and CDR2 from the germline V gene are MNHNS and SASEGT. The CDR3 DNA sequence: TGTGCCAGCAGTGAATCGGCAGGGGCTGGTTACGAGCAGTACTTC. Translating gives CASSESAGAGYEQYF.

The genes are TRBV2 and TRBJ2-2; 7 nucleotides agree with TRBD1. There are 16 residues in the CDR3. The germline V gene encodes CDR1 SNHLY and CDR2 FYNNEI. J was trimmed by 1 base and V by 6 bases; bases with no gene match: 8. The CDR3 nucleotides are TGTGCCAGCAGCCCGGGACAGACGAGGAACACCGGGGAGCTGTTTTTT. It codes for CASSPGQTRNTGELFF.

The J gene is TRBJ1-5, the V gene TRBV5-1, with D hard to call. CDR1 SGHRS and CDR2 YFSETQ come from the germline V gene. Trimming took off 3 bases at V and 1 base at J, with 11 bases between the two ends. The CDR3 covers 15 residues. The CDR3 is CASSYEGRSNQPQHF. The CDR3 region has the DNA TGCGCCAGCAGCTACGAGGGAAGAAGCAATCAGCCCCAGCATTTT.

This clone appeared a few times. Written as DNA, the CDR3 is TGTGCCAGTAGTATTTCGTCCAGGGCTAGCTACGAGCAGTACTTC. This gives the protein CASSISSRASYEQYF. The chain couples TRBV19 to TRBJ2-7; D perhaps matches TRBD1 (5 bases). The CDR3 runs 15 residues. The V gene's germline CDR1 is LNHDA and CDR2 SQIVND (reference sequence). V was clipped by 3 bases and J by 3 bases, with 15 bases between them.

V is TRBV5-6 and J is TRBJ2-7, with D perhaps TRBD2 (6 bases). The CDR3 has 14 residues. Trimming cost V 4 bases and J 1 base, with 12 bases left between them. Per germline, CDR1 SGHDT and CDR2 YYEEEE. The CDR3 spells CASSENLASYEQYF. The CDR3 region has the DNA TGTGCCAGCAGCGAAAACCTAGCGTCCTACGAGCAGTACTTC.

This chain uses TRBV5-1 with TRBJ2-1; D is undetermined. V was clipped by 0 bases and J by 6 bases, with 13 bases between them. The CDR3 runs to 15 residues. Germline values: CDR1 SGHRS, CDR2 YFSETQ. The CDR3 here is CASSLVASPGNEQFF. Written as DNA, the CDR3 is TGCGCCAGCAGCTTGGTTGCCTCACCGGGCAATGAGCAGTTCTTC.

The rearrangement uses TRBV5-1 and TRBJ1-2, with 8 positions matching TRBD1. Germline CDR1 reads SGHRS; CDR2 reads YFSETQ. The junction had 5 bases not matched to a gene; V was cut back by 3 bases and J by 4 bases. CDR3 length: 14 amino acids. In nucleotides, the CDR3 is TGCGCCAGCAGCTCCCCGGGACAGGTCTATGGCTACACCTTC. Translated, it gives CASSSPGQVYGYTF.

This rearrangement joins TRBV27 to TRBJ1-1, with D hard to call. V was shortened by 6 bases and J by 6 bases, with 14 bases between the two germline ends. CDR1 and CDR2 (germline): MNHEY, SMNVEV (reference sequence). The CDR3 runs 13 residues. In nucleotides, the CDR3 is TGTGCCAGCAGCTCGAACCGCGGCCCTGAAGCTTTCTTT. It yields the protein CASSSNRGPEAFF.

This clone was recorded once. The chain employs TRBV18 and TRBJ1-2; 11 bases align to TRBD1. The trim removed 5 bases at V and 13 bases at J, leaving 9 bases unmatched. The CDR3 extends over 13 amino acids. CDR1 and CDR2 from the germline V gene are KGHSH and LQKENI. CDR3 sequence: CASSINGQGASTF. DNA of the CDR3: TGTGCCAGCTCAATCAACGGACAGGGGGCTAGCACCTTC. Drawing the rest from reference TRBV18 and TRBJ1-2, the complete variable domain is NAGVMQNPRHLVRRRGQEARLRCSPMKGHSHVYWYRQLPEEGLKFMVYLQKENIIDESGMPKERFSAEFPKEGPSILRIQQVVRGDSAAYFCASSINGQGASTFGSGTRLTVV.

The V call is TRBV11-2, the J call TRBJ2-7; TRBD1 might be the D (5 bases). This CDR3 is built from 14 residues. Between the trimmed V and J ends, which lost 0 bases and 3 bases, there was a span of 9 bases. CDR1 and CDR2 from the germline V gene are SGHAT and FQNNGV. In nucleotides, the CDR3 is TGTGCCAGCAGCTTAGATTCGCAGGGCTACGAGCAGTACTTC. Translation: CASSLDSQGYEQYF.

The chain couples TRBV15 to TRBJ1-4; no reliable D call. The V gene's germline CDR1 is LNHNV and CDR2 YYDKDF (reference sequence). V gave up 4 bases and J gave up 7 bases, with 19 bases separating them. This CDR3 contains 16 residues. CDR3 bases: TGTGCCACCAGCACCGAGGAATCCCCCGGAATTGAAAAACTGTTTTTT. This codes for CATSTEESPGIEKLFF.

This chain connects TRBV5-6 to TRBJ2-7; D not certain. Per the germline V gene, CDR1 is SGHDT and CDR2 is YYEEEE. Trimming cost V 4 bases and J 2 bases, with 10 bases left between them. The CDR3 covers 13 residues. CDR3 residues: CASSPLATYEQYF. The CDR3 bases are TGTGCCAGCAGCCCTCTTGCTACCTACGAGCAGTACTTC.

The chain couples TRBV5-4 to TRBJ2-3; tentatively, D is TRBD2 (5 bases). Per germline, CDR1 SGHNT and CDR2 YYREEE (reference sequence). The V end was cut by 9 bases, the J end by 1 base, with 15 bases between. The CDR3 spans 14 residues. This chain's CDR3 is CATRAASGTDTQYF. The CDR3 region has the DNA TGTGCCACGAGAGCGGCGAGCGGCACAGATACGCAGTATTTT. Based on the CDR3 plus reference TRBV5-4 and TRBJ2-3, the full variable domain is ETGVTQSPTHLIKTRGQQVTLRCSSQSGHNTVSWYQQALGQGPQFIFQYYREEENGRGNFPPRFSGLQFPNYSSELNVNALELDDSALYLCATRAASGTDTQYFGPGTRLTVL.

The genes are TRBV28 and TRBJ1-2, with a tentative D call TRBD1 (5 bases). Between the trimmed V and J ends, which lost 2 bases and 5 bases, there was a span of 6 bases. This CDR3 region has 12 residues. The germline V gene encodes CDR1 MDHEN and CDR2 SYDVKM. CDR3 sequence (DNA): TGTGCCAGCAGTTTACGACAGTATGGCTACACCTTC. It encodes CASSLRQYGYTF.

The chain couples TRBV6-5 to TRBJ2-6, with 7 bases identical to TRBD2. CDR1 and CDR2 from the germline V gene are MNHEY and SVGAGI. The length of the CDR3 is 16 residues. V shed 0 bases and J 1 base; nucleotides not matched to a gene: 0. CDR3 sequence reads: CASSYSGGSGANVLTF. CDR3 sequence (DNA): TGTGCCAGCAGTTACTCGGGGGGGTCTGGGGCCAACGTCCTGACTTTC.

CDR3 loop: CASSVSGVGELFF. CDR3 sequence (DNA): TGTGCCAGCAGCGTTTCCGGGGTCGGGGAGCTGTTTTTT. J is TRBJ2-2 and V is TRBV2; D is possibly TRBD2 (5 bases). CDR1 is SNHLY and CDR2 is FYNNEI in the germline V gene. Trimming removed 6 bases from V and 7 bases from J, with 12 bases in between. CDR3 length: 13 residues.

J is TRBJ1-3 and V is TRBV21-1; the D call TRBD1 from the table was never checked on the DNA. TRBV21-1 constitutes a pseudogene. The CDR3 has 16 amino acids. In DNA form, the CDR3 reads TGTGCCAGCACCGACTGCAGGGGCCTCTCTGGAAACACCATATATTTT. Amino acids: CASTDCRGLSGNTIYF.